This is a list of T cell receptor beta chains from one sample in a study of cytomegalovirus exposure and HLA in healthy donors. TCRdb keeps only in-frame clones here, not all; method: immunoSEQ multiplex PCR. Among about 140,000 clones, 80% were seen once, and the ten largest hold over 13%. The specimen was PBMCs. The receptors were sampled from a woman between 35 and 50 years old in good health and CMV-seronegative. Each CDR3 is given with its conserved first and last residue. A D gene is named only where the DNA matches it firmly. Only part of the rows carry a size: once, few, many, or a class if the clone is expanded.

D,J,V,size,CDR3,DNA
TRBD2,TRBJ2-4,TRBV30,-,CAWSSQRGAGSQYF,TGTGCCTGGAGTTCCCAGCGGGGGGCGGGCAGTCAGTACTTC
TRBD1,TRBJ1-2,TRBV27,-,CASSKGGDYGYTF,TGTGCCAGCAGTAAAGGGGGCGACTATGGCTACACCTTC
-,TRBJ2-1,TRBV7-2,-,CASSWRGNEQFF,TGTGCCAGCAGCTGGCGGGGCAATGAGCAGTTCTTC
-,TRBJ2-5,TRBV5-1,once,CASSYSGTEETQYF,TGCGCCAGCAGCTATAGCGGAACGGAAGAGACCCAGTACTTC
-,TRBJ1-3,TRBV5-6,-,CASSLNRRNTIYF,TGTGCCAGCAGCTTGAATAGGCGGAACACCATATATTTT
-,TRBJ2-3,TRBV21-1,-,CASSKLSLAGTPTCSTDTQYF,TGTGCCAGCAGCAAACTTTCTCTAGCGGGAACCCCGACTTGCAGCACAGATACGCAGTATTTT
-,TRBJ2-7,TRBV6-1,-,CASSDPPSSYEQYF,TGTGCCAGCAGTGATCCACCGAGCTCCTACGAGCAGTACTTC
-,TRBJ2-7,TRBV28,few,CASTWGRSDEQYF,TGTGCCAGCACCTGGGGCAGATCGGACGAGCAGTACTTC
TRBD1,TRBJ2-1,TRBV28,-,CASSTGQGAGEQFF,TGTGCCAGCAGTACCGGACAGGGGGCGGGTGAGCAGTTCTTC
-,TRBJ2-3,TRBV9,-,CASSKGGYTQYF,TGTGCCAGCTCCAAGGGGGGGTATACGCAGTATTTT
-,TRBJ2-1,TRBV7-2,few,CASSVSSSHPSRNEQFF,TGTGCCAGCAGCGTATCTAGCTCCCATCCCTCTCGGAATGAGCAGTTCTTC
-,TRBJ1-5,TRBV18,few,CASSPTQGRDQPQHF,TGTGCCAGCTCACCAACTCAGGGGAGGGATCAGCCCCAGCATTTT
-,TRBJ1-4,TRBV2,-,CASCRSRWEEKLFF,TGTGCCAGCTGCCGTTCAAGGTGGGAGGAAAAACTGTTTTTT
TRBD2,TRBJ2-1,TRBV6-1,-,CASSELAGSYNEQFF,TGTGCCAGCAGTGAACTAGCGGGCTCCTACAATGAGCAGTTCTTC
TRBD1,TRBJ2-3,TRBV5-8,-,CASSLGTGGTDTQYF,TGTGCCAGCAGCTTGGGGACAGGGGGCACAGATACGCAGTATTTT
-,TRBJ1-1,TRBV7-9,once,CASSLVEVEAFF,TGTGCCAGCAGCTTGGTAGAAGTAGAAGCTTTCTTT
TRBD1,TRBJ2-5,TRBV12-5,-,CASGLSADGFWAGGMETQYF,TGTGCTAGTGGTTTGAGCGCAGACGGGTTCTGGGCAGGGGGCATGGAGACCCAGTACTTC
TRBD2,TRBJ2-7,TRBV4-3,-,CASSQERAGVISYEQYF,TGCGCCAGCAGCCAAGAGAGAGCGGGAGTCATTTCCTACGAGCAGTACTTC
-,TRBJ2-6,TRBV7-6,-,CASSLVSGSGANVLTF,TGTGCCAGCAGCTTAGTATCCGGCTCTGGGGCCAACGTCCTGACTTTC
-,TRBJ1-4,TRBV2,-,CASSDDSPREKLFF,TGTGCCAGCAGTGACGACAGCCCGAGGGAAAAACTGTTTTTT
TRBD2,TRBJ2-6,TRBV4-3,few,CASSQEAGSGANGLTF,TGCGCCAGCAGCCAAGAAGCGGGGTCTGGGGCCAACGGCCTGACTTTC
TRBD1,TRBJ1-1,TRBV4-1,once,CASSRTTGVGLGTEAFF,TGCGCCAGCAGCCGGACAACAGGGGTGGGCTTGGGCACTGAAGCTTTCTTT
-,TRBJ1-1,TRBV12-5,-,CASDRGGTEAFF,TGTGCTAGTGACCGGGGGGGCACTGAAGCTTTCTTT
TRBD2,TRBJ2-7,TRBV28,-,CASRRAGSAYEQYF,TGTGCCAGCAGGAGAGCGGGATCAGCCTACGAGCAGTACTTC
-,TRBJ2-7,TRBV5-4,once,CASSPGISYEQYF,TGTGCCAGCAGCCCCGGGATTTCCTACGAGCAGTACTTC
-,TRBJ2-7,TRBV11-2,once,CASSLYGYEQYF,TGTGCCAGCAGCTTATACGGGTACGAGCAGTACTTC
TRBD1,TRBJ2-5,TRBV19,-,CASTGRQGQETQYF,TGTGCCAGTACTGGGCGACAGGGCCAAGAGACCCAGTACTTC
-,TRBJ2-3,TRBV5-8,-,CASSLNGRGADTQYF,TGTGCCAGCAGCTTGAATGGCAGGGGGGCAGATACGCAGTATTTT
TRBD2,TRBJ2-3,TRBV5-1,-,CASSLEAGASINTQYF,TGCGCCAGCAGCTTGGAAGCGGGGGCCTCGATAAATACGCAGTATTTT
-,TRBJ2-5,TRBV19,-,CASSIVPSPGTGETQYF,TGTGCCAGTAGTATAGTTCCTAGCCCGGGAACGGGAGAGACCCAGTACTTC
TRBD1,TRBJ2-7,TRBV6-5,-,CASSYVTGDYYEQYF,TGTGCCAGCAGTTACGTTACAGGGGATTACTACGAGCAGTACTTC